This T cell receptor (beta chain) came from a study of identical twins. This clonotype was seen only a few times. Its antigen is currently unknown. Whole-study results and caveats: The authors drew conclusions from cross-sectional statistical analysis rather than following the same donors.

The germline gives CDR1 SGHDT, CDR2 YYEEEE. V was shortened by 4 bases and J by 0 bases, with 10 bases between the two germline ends. The CDR3 is 14 amino acids. TCRdb processed the 5' RACE reads anew with MiXCR; each CDR3 protein has one entry. The sample carries more than 600,000 distinct CDR3 sequences, 15% to 20% recorded once. A further study also used this sample, focusing on T cells expressing NK-cell markers. That paper states: It was sorted CD3+CD56-NKG2C+, CD3+CD56+NKG2C- and CD3+CD56+NKG2C+ T cells that provided the TCR beta repertoires. The study sequenced eight donors, seven HCMV-seropositive and one seronegative. Of CD8+ T cells, 1.0-7.0% belonged to dominant NKG2C+ clonotypes in five or six donors.

The TCR originated in a woman younger than 35 in good health. The chain links TRBV5-6 to TRBJ2-5, with a possible D match to TRBD1 (6 bases). The material sequenced was PBMCs. The CDR3 loop reads CASSRTVYQETQYF. CDR3 coding DNA: TGTGCCAGCAGCCGGACAGTGTACCAAGAGACCCAGTACTTC.